Listed here is a single T cell receptor beta chain. This sample is part of a study of CD8+CD57+ T cells in acquired aplastic anemia. Genomic DNA acted as the template from which TCR beta VDJ combination and CDR3 sequence profiling were carried out. TCRdb re-called the reads through MiXCR, storing one row per CDR3 protein. This table holds 400,000 to 600,000 distinct CDR3 sequences, approximately 33% found once. Patients included in sequencing had previously demonstrated CD8+CD57+ cell expansion by flow cytometry. The patients all had a severe acquired aplastic anemia diagnosis. Blood was sampled before the patients had received any therapy. The clonotype originates from a human donor with aplastic anemia. Sequenced sample: sorted CD4+, CD8+, or CD8+CD57+ T cells (not recorded which) from PBMCs.

CDR3 in DNA: TGTGCCAGCAGCGGGACAGGGGCCCCTTTGGGCACCGGGGAGCTGTTTTTT. Translated: CASSGTGAPLGTGELFF. The chain recombines TRBV7-3 with TRBJ2-2, with 10 bases aligning to TRBD1. V gave up 5 bases and J gave up 4 bases; unmatched junction bases: 10. CDR1 is SGHTA, CDR2 FQGTGA, per germline. The CDR3 contains 17 residues.